A single sample is the source of the 7 T cell receptor beta chains below, sequenced in a study of T cell responses to AZD1222 COVID-19 vaccine. Assay: immunoSEQ multiplex PCR; the TCRdb copy retains only in-frame clones and omits some. The data show under 150,000 clones, just over 90% seen once. Here the sequenced sample was peripheral blood, taken 28 days after the second AZD1222 dose. The source of these receptors is an adult who received the AZD1222 COVID-19 vaccine.

In its sample, this clone was seen once. The V gene is TRBV27, the J gene TRBJ1-5; 7 nucleotides match TRBD1. Germline assignment: CDR1 MNHEY and CDR2 SMNVEV (reference sequence). The junction had 4 bases not matched to a gene; V was cut back by 5 bases and J by 0 bases. This CDR3 contains 15 residues. The chain's CDR3 is CASSPGTDSNQPQHF. The CDR3 DNA follows: TGTGCCAGCAGTCCAGGGACAGATAGCAATCAGCCCCAGCATTTT.

This clone was counted a single time. The chain employs TRBV6-5 and TRBJ2-7; no firm D call. Germline loops: CDR1 MNHEY, CDR2 SVGAGI. Trimming cost V 4 bases and J 9 bases, with 10 bases left between them. The CDR3 contains 11 residues. The CDR3 loop is CASSSGRWQYF. The CDR3 coding sequence is TGTGCCAGCAGTTCCGGTAGGTGGCAGTACTTC.

CDR3 amino acids: CASSSGTEETQYF. As DNA, the CDR3 is TGTGCCAGCAGCTCCGGGACGGAAGAGACCCAGTACTTC. The chain carries TRBV5-6 and TRBJ2-5, with D possibly being TRBD1 or TRBD2 (5 bases each). CDR1 and CDR2 from the germline V gene are SGHDT and YYEEEE. V lost 3 bases and J lost 3, with 9 bases in between. The CDR3 length is 13 residues. The full variable domain, in which reference TRBV5-6 and TRBJ2-5 provide the parts outside the CDR3, is DAGVTQSPTHLIKTRGQQVTLRCSPKSGHDTVSWYQQALGQGPQFIFQYYEEEERQRGNFPDRFSGHQFPNYSSELNVNALLLGDSALYLCASSSGTEETQYFGPGTRLLVL.

The chain carries TRBV6-2 or TRBV6-3 and TRBJ2-7; TRBD2 aligns across 12 bases. The CDR3 spans 13 residues. J lost 6 bases, V lost 6 bases, and 3 bases had no gene match. Germline loops: CDR1 MNHEY, CDR2 SVGEGT. DNA of the CDR3: TGTGCCAGCAGCCTAGCGGGAGGGCTCGAGCAGTACTTC. Translating it yields CASSLAGGLEQYF.

In this sample, this clone turned up once. The chain couples TRBV11-2 to TRBJ1-6; D might be TRBD1 (6 bases). The CDR3 loop spans 16 amino acids. Per germline, CDR1 SGHAT and CDR2 FQNNGV. Trimming shortened V by 4 bases and J by 14 bases, and 24 bases separated the two germline ends. The DNA of the CDR3 is TGTGCCAGCAGCTCCGTCAGGGTGGGGGGCGACAGAGCCCTCCACTTT. As protein: CASSSVRVGGDRALHF.

The chain combines TRBV7-2 with TRBJ1-1; TRBD1 aligns across 8 bases. V shed 3 bases, J shed 4 bases, and the junction held 7 bases outside the gene matches. CDR1 and CDR2 from the germline V gene are SGHTA and FQGNSA. The CDR3 has 15 amino acids. This CDR3 reads CASSFLTTGGTEAFF. CDR3 DNA: TGTGCCAGCAGCTTCTTAACAACAGGGGGCACTGAAGCTTTCTTT.

This clone was seen only a few times. CDR3 residues: CASSLGWLNTEAFF. In DNA, the CDR3 is TGTGCCAGCAGCTTAGGTTGGTTGAACACTGAAGCTTTCTTT. The chain couples TRBV7-2 to TRBJ1-1; D is unresolved. The germline V gene encodes CDR1 SGHTA and CDR2 FQGNSA. With 1 base removed from V and 0 bases from J, the gap between germline ends came to 6 bases. The CDR3 extends over 14 amino acids.